Each of the 29 T cell receptor beta chains below was sequenced from the same sample in a study of OX40 agonist ivuxolimab in advanced cancers. Only in-frame clones appear in the TCRdb table, and some are missing; sequencing was by immunoSEQ multiplex PCR. Of around 80,000 clones detected, around 90% appear once; the ten largest clones hold around 0.7%. Sequencing was performed on CD4+ or CD8+ T cells sorted from blood, taken in a trial of the OX40 agonist ivuxolimab. The receptors here all came from an adult with an advanced solid tumor such as melanoma, head and neck, liver or kidney cancer.

The rearrangement joins TRBV10-2 to TRBJ2-3; 8 nucleotides line up with TRBD2. The germline CDR1 and CDR2 sequences are WSHSY and SAAADI. V gave up 5 bases and J gave up 7 bases; unmatched junction bases: 20. The CDR3 has 18 residues. CDR3 nucleotides: TGCGCCAGCAGTCCGCTCCCGGGACTAGTGGGGCACAACCATACGCAGTATTTT. It is translated as CASSPLPGLVGHNHTQYF.

The chain employs TRBV2 and TRBJ2-2; the match to TRBD1 covers 9 bases. The CDR3 is 15 residues long. The junction had 14 bases not matched to a gene; V was cut back by 10 bases and J by 8 bases. CDR1 and CDR2 (germline): SNHLY, FYNNEI. The CDR3 spells CANSRDRVDGGELFF. The CDR3 DNA sequence: TGTGCCAACAGCCGGGACAGGGTAGATGGAGGGGAGCTGTTTTTT.

The chain joins TRBV11-2 to TRBJ2-5; perhaps TRBD1 as D (6 bases). The V gene's germline CDR1 is SGHAT and CDR2 FQNNGV. CDR3 size: 12 residues. Between the trimmed V and J ends, which lost 4 bases and 6 bases, there was a span of 9 bases. In DNA form, the CDR3 reads TGTGCCAGCAGCTCGGACAGTAAGACCCAGTACTTC. Translated, it gives CASSSDSKTQYF.

The V call is TRBV6-5, the J call TRBJ2-7, with D perhaps matching TRBD1 or TRBD2 (7 bases each). Germline CDR1 reads MNHEY; CDR2 reads SVGAGI. V was cut by 5 bases and J by 3 bases, with 14 bases left in between. This CDR3 has 14 residues. CDR3 in DNA: TGTGCCAGCAGTACGGGGGGACAGCTCTACGAGCAGTACTTC. This sequence encodes CASSTGGQLYEQYF.

The chain employs TRBV7-6 and TRBJ2-7, with D maybe TRBD2 (5 bases). The CDR3 runs to 14 residues. V was shortened by 1 base and J by 3 bases, with 10 bases between the two germline ends. Germline-derived CDR1 and CDR2 are SGHVS and FNYEAQ. The CDR3 spells CASSLVDRDYEQYF. CDR3 DNA: TGTGCCAGCAGCTTAGTGGACCGGGACTACGAGCAGTACTTC.

The chain has TRBV5-1 and TRBJ2-5; 12 nucleotides align to TRBD1. The germline V gene encodes CDR1 SGHRS and CDR2 YFSETQ. Trimming took 4 bases from V and 4 from J; bases not matched to a gene: 8. This CDR3 spans 16 amino acids. CDR3 sequence (DNA): TGCGCCAGCAGCACCGGGACAGGGGGCGGTGGAGAGACCCAGTACTTC. It is translated as CASSTGTGGGGETQYF.

The chain recombines TRBV7-6 with TRBJ1-1; possibly TRBD1 for D (5 bases). Germline assignment: CDR1 SGHVS and CDR2 FNYEAQ. The V and J ends lost 4 bases and 3 bases respectively, with 9 bases between them. This CDR3 is built from 13 residues. The CDR3 spells CASSSQGDTEAFF. In nucleotides, the CDR3 is TGTGCCAGCAGCTCTCAGGGTGACACTGAAGCTTTCTTT.

CDR3: CASSPGEFSSYEQYF. In DNA form, the CDR3 reads TGCGCCAGCAGCCCAGGGGAATTTAGCTCCTACGAGCAGTACTTC. V is TRBV5-1 and J is TRBJ2-7; maybe TRBD1 (6 bases). Germline CDR1 reads SGHRS; CDR2 reads YFSETQ. The CDR3 runs 15 residues. V was shortened by 4 bases and J by 0 bases, with 14 bases between the two germline ends. The full variable domain, rest sourced from reference TRBV5-1 and TRBJ2-7, is KAGVTQTPRYLIKTRGQQVTLSCSPISGHRSVSWYQQTPGQGLQFLFEYFSETQRNKGNFPGRFSGRQFSNSRSEMNVSTLELGDSALYLCASSPGEFSSYEQYFGPGTRLTVT.

The genes are TRBV9 and TRBJ1-3; D uncertain. Germline CDR1 is SGDLS and CDR2 is YYNGEE. The CDR3 consists of 15 residues. Trimming removed 0 bases at V and 4 bases at J, with 11 bases between. In nucleotides, the CDR3 is TGTGCCAGCAGCGTAGGAGTTCCCGCGGGAAACACCATATATTTT. Encoded protein: CASSVGVPAGNTIYF.

The J gene is TRBJ2-1, the V gene TRBV5-1; TRBD1 agrees at 8 bases. Germline loops: CDR1 SGHRS, CDR2 YFSETQ. J was trimmed by 5 bases and V by 4 bases; bases with no gene match: 11. CDR3 length equals 16 residues. CDR3 sequence (DNA): TGCGCCAGCAGCCCGGGACAGGTGTCGGCGAACAATGAGCAGTTCTTC. It is translated as CASSPGQVSANNEQFF.

The V and J genes are TRBV21-1 and TRBJ2-1. TRBV21-1 is recorded as a pseudogene. The CDR3 is 17 amino acids. CDR3 nucleotides: TGTGCCAGCAGCATAAACCCTCGTAAACCTGAATACAATGAGCAGTTCTTC. Protein sequence: CASSINPRKPEYNEQFF.

V gene TRBV6-1 combines with J gene TRBJ2-4, with D possibly called TRBD1 or TRBD2 (5 bases each). CDR3 length equals 15 residues. With 5 bases removed from V and 1 base from J, the gap between germline ends came to 12 bases. The germline CDR1 and CDR2 sequences are MNHNS and SASEGT. CDR3 loop: CASSLGTLAKNIQYF. The CDR3 coding sequence is TGTGCCAGCAGTCTCGGGACGCTGGCCAAAAACATTCAGTACTTC.

This chain uses TRBV5-1 with TRBJ2-1; 12 bases map to TRBD2. Per the germline V gene, CDR1 is SGHRS and CDR2 is YFSETQ. There are 16 residues in the CDR3. Unmatched junction bases numbered 14, after V lost 2 bases and J lost 14 bases. CDR3 in amino acids: CASSLRRLAGANEKFF. The CDR3 DNA reads as TGCGCCAGCAGCTTAAGAAGACTAGCGGGAGCCAACGAAAAGTTCTTC.

This clone occurred once. This chain links TRBV10-3 with TRBJ1-2; D is unclear. Germline values: CDR1 ENHRY, CDR2 SYGVKD. The ends were cut back, 2 bases at V and 6 bases at J, with 13 bases in the middle. CDR3 length: 14 residues. CDR3 in DNA: TGTGCCATCAGTGAGGTGCGGGAGGTCAATGGCTACACCTTC. Translating it yields CAISEVREVNGYTF.

The V call is TRBV29-1, the J call TRBJ2-3; D possibly uses TRBD1 or TRBD2 (5 bases each). CDR1 is SQVTM, CDR2 ANQGSEA, per germline. CDR3 length: 12 amino acids. Trimming took off 6 bases at V and 4 bases at J, with 11 bases between the two ends. CDR3 amino acids: CSVRDGSDTQYF. CDR3 in DNA: TGCAGCGTACGGGACGGCTCAGATACGCAGTATTTT.

The gene calls are TRBV5-1 and TRBJ2-1, with D uncertain. Germline CDR1 SGHRS, CDR2 YFSETQ. Trimming cost V 0 bases and J 8 bases, with 15 bases left between them. The CDR3 is made up of 15 amino acids. The CDR3 here is CASSLAVGLFDEQFF. The DNA of the CDR3 is TGCGCCAGCAGCTTGGCCGTGGGTCTATTCGATGAGCAGTTCTTC.

The chain recombines TRBV5-8 with TRBJ2-5; no clear D. V lost 3 bases and J 5 bases, leaving 17 bases between the germline ends. The CDR3 runs to 15 residues. From germline, CDR1 is SGHTS and CDR2 YDEGEE. The CDR3 loop is CASSSPRPAQETQYF. CDR3 coding DNA: TGTGCCAGCAGCTCCCCCCGACCAGCCCAGGAGACCCAGTACTTC. Full variable domain (missing parts from reference TRBV5-8 and TRBJ2-5): EAGVTQSPTHLIKTRGQQATLRCSPISGHTSVYWYQQALGLGLQFLLWYDEGEERNRGNFPPRFSGRQFPNYSSELNVNALELEDSALYLCASSSPRPAQETQYFGPGTRLLVL.

This rearrangement joins TRBV7-2 to TRBJ2-3; TRBD2 matches 7 bases. Germline CDR1 reads SGHTA; CDR2 reads FQGNSA. With 5 bases clipped from V and 1 base from J, the junction kept 9 bases outside the gene matches. There are 16 residues in the CDR3. In nucleotides, the CDR3 is TGTGCCAGCAGCCATGACGCGGCGGGAGGCACAGATACGCAGTATTTT. Its protein product is CASSHDAAGGTDTQYF.

As concerns this clone: Mismatch with germline at one junction end may stem from a read error. The identical CDR3 is also encoded by other nucleotide sequences in the sample. The chain has TRBV6-4 and TRBJ2-7; no definite D call. This CDR3 spans 14 amino acids. Germline V gene lookup returns CDR1 MRHNA and CDR2 SNTAGT. DNA of the CDR3: TGTGCCAGCAGTGAAATGGACGGTCCCTACGAACAGTACTTC. This encodes CASSEMDGPYEQYF.

V gene TRBV9 combines with J gene TRBJ1-2; 7 bases line up with TRBD1. Germline V lookup: CDR1 SGDLS, CDR2 YYNGEE. The J segment lost 8 bases and the V segment lost 4 bases, leaving 20 bases of the junction unmatched. This CDR3 region has 17 residues. This CDR3 reads CASSKSEDRRLLTGYTF. The CDR3, as DNA: TGTGCCAGCAGCAAATCCGAGGACAGGCGGTTACTTACGGGCTACACCTTC.

The chain carries TRBV5-5 and TRBJ1-2, with 9 bases identical to TRBD1. The V segment lost 1 base and the J segment 0 bases; nucleotides outside the gene matches: 10. The CDR3 has 18 amino acids. The V gene's germline CDR1 is SGHKS and CDR2 YYEKEE (reference sequence). This CDR3 reads CASSLSGTGHEPNYGYTF. CDR3 sequence (DNA): TGTGCCAGCAGCTTGTCAGGGACAGGGCACGAGCCTAACTATGGCTACACCTTC. The variable domain in full, with the rest retrieved from reference TRBV5-5 and TRBJ1-2, is DAGVTQSPTHLIKTRGQQVTLRCSPISGHKSVSWYQQVLGQGPQFIFQYYEKEERGRGNFPDRFSARQFPNYSSELNVNALLLGDSALYLCASSLSGTGHEPNYGYTFGSGTRLTVV.

CDR3 sequence: CASTGEGPGELFF. The CDR3 DNA sequence: TGTGCCAGCACGGGGGAAGGACCCGGGGAGCTGTTTTTT. The gene calls are TRBV2 and TRBJ2-2; D is perhaps TRBD2 (6 bases). V gave up 7 bases and J gave up 6 bases, with 12 bases separating them. This CDR3 spans 13 amino acids. Per germline, CDR1 SNHLY and CDR2 FYNNEI. Full variable domain (remainder filled in from reference TRBV2 and TRBJ2-2): EPEVTQTPSHQVTQMGQEVILRCVPISNHLYFYWYRQILGQKVEFLVSFYNNEISEKSEIFDDQFSVERPDGSNFTLKIRSTKLEDSAMYFCASTGEGPGELFFGEGSRLTVL.

J is TRBJ2-3 and V is TRBV6-6; no definite D call. V was cut by 9 bases and J by 1 base, with 5 bases left in between. Germline CDR1 reads MNHNY; CDR2 reads SVGAGI (reference sequence). CDR3 length: 11 amino acids. The CDR3 coding sequence is TGTGCCAGTATCCGCACAGATACGCAGTATTTT. Translation: CASIRTDTQYF.

The V call is TRBV7-3, the J call TRBJ2-2, with 7 bases lining up with TRBD1. Germline loops: CDR1 SGHTA, CDR2 FQGTGA. The J segment lost 5 bases and the V segment lost 1 base, leaving 1 base of the junction unmatched. CDR3 length equals 14 residues. CDR3 sequence reads: CASSLNRGTGELFF. Written as DNA, the CDR3 is TGTGCCAGCAGCTTAAACAGGGGAACCGGGGAGCTGTTTTTT.

The rearrangement joins TRBV6-5 to TRBJ2-7, with D tentatively TRBD1 or TRBD2 (5 bases each). Germline CDR1 MNHEY, CDR2 SVGAGI. This CDR3 has 13 amino acids. Trimming took 4 bases from V and 4 from J, leaving 11 bases between them. DNA for the CDR3: TGTGCCAGCAGTTCAGAGGGGATTTACGAGCAGTACTTC. This encodes CASSSEGIYEQYF.

The rearrangement joins TRBV7-8 to TRBJ2-3; D is uncertain. From germline, CDR1 is SGHVS and CDR2 FQNEAQ. CDR3 length: 13 residues. V was shortened by 4 bases and J by 6 bases, with 11 bases between the two germline ends. This chain's CDR3 is CASSYGNLDTQYF. CDR3 coding DNA: TGTGCCAGCAGCTACGGCAATCTTGATACGCAGTATTTT.

The chain employs TRBV6-5 and TRBJ2-5, with D tentatively TRBD2 (5 bases). Germline loops: CDR1 MNHEY, CDR2 SVGAGI. This CDR3 spans 13 amino acids. Between the trimmed V and J ends, which lost 5 bases and 2 bases, there was a span of 9 bases. DNA of the CDR3: TGTGCCAGCAGTCGAGCGGCACAAGAGACCCAGTACTTC. Translation gives CASSRAAQETQYF.

The chain links TRBV27 to TRBJ2-7; TRBD1 or TRBD2 may be the D gene (5 bases each). CDR3 length: 16 amino acids. Germline V gene sequence: CDR1 MNHEY, CDR2 SMNVEV (reference sequence). V lost 3 bases and J lost 4, with 19 bases in between. CDR3 amino acids: CASSLASGPPFYEQYF. In DNA form, the CDR3 reads TGTGCCAGCAGTTTGGCCTCGGGACCGCCCTTTTACGAGCAGTACTTC.

This clone was found once. The chain carries TRBV18 and TRBJ2-7; 8 bases map to TRBD1. With 3 bases clipped from V and 3 bases from J, the junction kept 4 bases outside the gene matches. The germline gives CDR1 KGHSH, CDR2 LQKENI. The CDR3 extends over 14 amino acids. As DNA, the CDR3 is TGTGCCAGCTCACCGCAGGGGGCAGTCTACGAGCAGTACTTC. It is translated as CASSPQGAVYEQYF.